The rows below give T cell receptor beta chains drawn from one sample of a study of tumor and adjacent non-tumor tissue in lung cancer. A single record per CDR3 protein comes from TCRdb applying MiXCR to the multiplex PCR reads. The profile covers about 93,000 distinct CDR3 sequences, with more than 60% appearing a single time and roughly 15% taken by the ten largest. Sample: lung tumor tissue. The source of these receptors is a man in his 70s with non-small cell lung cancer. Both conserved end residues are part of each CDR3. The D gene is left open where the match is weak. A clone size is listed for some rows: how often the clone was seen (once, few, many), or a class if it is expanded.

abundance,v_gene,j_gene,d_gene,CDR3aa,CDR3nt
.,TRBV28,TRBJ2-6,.,CASNNMGLDWANVLTF,TGTGCCAGCAATAACATGGGGCTGGACTGGGCCAACGTCCTGACTTTC
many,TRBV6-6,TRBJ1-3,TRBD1,CASSTGTAGNTIYF,TGTGCCAGCAGTACTGGGACAGCCGGAAACACCATATATTTT
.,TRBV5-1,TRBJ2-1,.,CASSLVAGSSYNEQFF,TGCGCCAGCAGCTTGGTTGCGGGGAGCTCCTACAATGAGCAGTTCTTC
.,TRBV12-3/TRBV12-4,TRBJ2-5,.,CASSPNSRSDGETQYF,TGTGCCAGCAGCCCAAATAGTAGAAGTGATGGAGAGACCCAGTACTTC
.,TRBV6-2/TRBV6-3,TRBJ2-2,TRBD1,CASTRQGGGERFF,TGTGCTAGCACACGACAGGGGGGCGGGGAGCGGTTTTTT
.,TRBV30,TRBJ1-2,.,CAWLYSGYTF,TGTGCCTGGTTATACAGCGGCTACACCTTC
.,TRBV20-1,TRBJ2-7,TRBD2,CSADGRFSGSYEQYF,TGCAGTGCTGACGGGAGGTTTTCTGGCTCCTACGAGCAGTACTTC
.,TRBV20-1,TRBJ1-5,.,CSACWKNSNQPQHF,TGCAGTGCTTGTTGGAAGAATAGCAATCAGCCCCAGCATTTT
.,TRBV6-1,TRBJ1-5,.,CASTAEPFDQPQHF,TGTGCCAGCACCGCTGAACCCTTCGATCAGCCACAGCACTTT
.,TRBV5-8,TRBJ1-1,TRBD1,CVSSPARGQERRWYAEAFF,TGTGTCAGCAGTCCCGCCCGAGGACAGGAGCGCAGGTGGTACGCTGAAGCTTTCTTT
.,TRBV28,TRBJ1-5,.,CVSSLAGAGQPQHF,TGTGTCAGCAGTTTGGCAGGTGCAGGTCAGCCACAGCATTTT
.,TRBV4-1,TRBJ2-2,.,CASSQRRGSLTGGLFF,TGCGCCAGCAGCCAACGCCGGGGCAGTCTCACCGGGGGGCTGTTTTTT
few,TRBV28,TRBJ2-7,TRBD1,CASNRQGRSYEQYF,TGTGCCAGCAACCGACAGGGAAGGTCCTACGAGCAGTACTTC
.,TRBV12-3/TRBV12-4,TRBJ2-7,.,CASSSFDAQHF,TGTGCCAGCAGCTCTTTTGACGCGCAGCACTTC
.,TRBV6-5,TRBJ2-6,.,CASSYLAGSVANILTF,TGTGCCAGCAGTTACCTTGCGGGCTCTGTGGCCAACATCCTGACTTTC
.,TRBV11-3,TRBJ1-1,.,CAGSRSGTNMNTEASF,TGTGCCGGCAGCCGCAGCGGGACGAATATGAACACTGAAGCTTCCTTT
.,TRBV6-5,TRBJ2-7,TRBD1,CANSNTGGTYKQYF,TGTGCCAACAGTAATACAGGGGGCACCTACAAGCAGTACTTC
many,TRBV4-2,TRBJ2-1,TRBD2,CASSQGRLAGYNEQFF,TGTGCCAGCAGCCAAGGGAGACTAGCGGGGTACAATGAGCAGTTCTTC
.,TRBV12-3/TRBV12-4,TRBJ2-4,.,CTSRGPSTGPKNIQYF,TGTACCAGCAGAGGTCCTTCCACGGGGCCCAAAAACATTCAGTACTTC
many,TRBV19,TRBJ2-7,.,CASRGTGNYEQYF,TGTGCCAGTAGGGGAACCGGGAACTACGAGCAGTACTTC
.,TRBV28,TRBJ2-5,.,CASRKTGSLGAQYF,TGTGCCAGCAGAAAAACAGGGTCTTTGGGGGCCCAGTACTTC
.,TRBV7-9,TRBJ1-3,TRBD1,CASSFGQGSGNTIYF,TGTGCCAGCAGCTTTGGACAGGGGTCTGGAAACACCATATATTTT
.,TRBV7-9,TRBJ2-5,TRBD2,CASSLASGAETQYF,TGTGCCAGCAGCTTAGCTAGCGGGGCTGAGACCCAGTACTTC
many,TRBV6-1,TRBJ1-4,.,CASHRTPFREKLFF,TGTGCCAGTCACCGGACACCTTTTCGGGAAAAACTGTTTTTT
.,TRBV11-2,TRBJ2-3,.,CASNLEAYTDTQYF,TGTGCCAGCAACTTAGAAGCTTACACAGATACGCAATATTTT
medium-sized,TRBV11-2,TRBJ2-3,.,CASSPLDGGSTDTQYF,TGTGCCAGCAGCCCTTTAGACGGGGGAAGCACAGATACGCAGTATTTT
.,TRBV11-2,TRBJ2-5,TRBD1,CTSNGQDEETQYF,TGTACCAGCAATGGACAGGATGAGGAGACCCAGTACTTC
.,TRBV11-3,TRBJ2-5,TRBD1,CARSIRQGLETQYF,TGTGCCCGCAGCATACGACAGGGGCTGGAGACCCAATACTTC
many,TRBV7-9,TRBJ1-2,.,CASSFAGEGGYTF,TGTGCCAGCAGCTTCGCAGGGGAAGGGGGCTACACCTTC
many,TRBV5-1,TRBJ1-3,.,CAIQGTGNTIYF,TGCGCCATACAGGGAACTGGAAACACCATATATTTT
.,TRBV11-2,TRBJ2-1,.,CTSSLWSRRNRSEQFF,TGTACCAGCAGCTTATGGAGTCGGCGGAATAGGAGTGAGCAGTTCTTC
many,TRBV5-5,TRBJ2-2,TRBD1,CASSLGQYTGELFF,TGTGCCAGCAGCCTGGGACAGTACACCGGGGAGCTGTTTTTT
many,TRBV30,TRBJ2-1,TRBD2,CALSGGTNEQFF,TGTGCCCTCAGCGGGGGGACCAATGAGCAGTTCTTC
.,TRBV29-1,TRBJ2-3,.,CSVALWGDQDTQYF,TGCAGCGTTGCCCTCTGGGGGGACCAAGATACGCAGTATTTT
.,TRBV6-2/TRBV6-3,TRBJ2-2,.,CASRGLGRRTRELFF,TGTGCCAGCAGGGGATTGGGGCGCAGAACCAGGGAGTTGTTTTTT
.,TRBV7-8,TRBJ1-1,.,CVSSLVGRDTEAFF,TGTGTCAGCAGCTTAGTGGGGCGCGACACTGAAGCTTTCTTT
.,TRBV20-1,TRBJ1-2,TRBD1,CGAETLGQGAQNGYTF,TGCGGTGCCGAGACTTTGGGACAGGGGGCGCAGAATGGCTACACCTTC
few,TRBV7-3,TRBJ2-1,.,CASSFRSSPYNEQFF,TGTGCCAGCAGCTTCAGGTCGTCCCCCTACAATGAGCAGTTCTTC
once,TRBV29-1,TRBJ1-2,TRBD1,CSVLPETGDYGYTF,TGCAGCGTTCTTCCCGAGACAGGGGACTATGGTTACACCTTC
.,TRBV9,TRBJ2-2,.,CASSVGRPGELFF,TGTGCCAGCAGCGTAGGAAGGCCCGGGGAGCTGTTTTTT
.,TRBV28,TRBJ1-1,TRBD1,CASSLSGQGMTEAFF,TGTGCCAGCAGTCTTTCTGGACAGGGGATGACTGAAGCTTTCTTT
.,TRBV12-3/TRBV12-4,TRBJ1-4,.,CASSLRGLDEKLFF,TGTGCCAGCAGTTTGAGGGGACTCGATGAAAAACTGTTTTTT
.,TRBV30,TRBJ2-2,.,CACLRLAPDGEELFF,TGTGCCTGCCTAAGGCTAGCGCCTGATGGCGAGGAGCTGTTTTTT
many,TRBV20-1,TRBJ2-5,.,CSARRPEGTQYF,TGCAGTGCTAGACGGCCCGAGGGGACCCAGTACTTC
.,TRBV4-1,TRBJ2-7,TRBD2,CASIRGTSETYEQYF,TGCGCCAGCATTCGGGGGACTAGCGAAACCTACGAGCAGTACTTC
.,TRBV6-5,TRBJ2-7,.,CASGQRDSYELYF,TGTGCAAGCGGGCAACGGGACAGCTACGAGCTGTACTTC